These 25 T cell receptor beta chains share one sample of origin, sequenced in a study of blood T cell repertoires in COVID-19. Produced via immunoSEQ multiplex PCR; TCRdb's table is partial and in-frame only. The repertoire holds about 190,000 clones, with 83% as singletons. The sample comprised peripheral blood. The source is a man aged 45 to 65 with active or convalescent COVID-19.

The chain has TRBV19 and TRBJ1-1; possibly TRBD1 for D (6 bases). Per the germline V gene, CDR1 is LNHDA and CDR2 is SQIVND (reference sequence). V lost 3 bases to trimming and J lost 3 bases, with 11 bases between them. The CDR3 length is 14 residues. DNA for the CDR3: TGTGCCAGTAGTATGGGGGCGCTAGACACTGAAGCTTTCTTT. This codes for CASSMGALDTEAFF.

The chain combines TRBV3-1 (or the pseudogene TRBV3-2) with TRBJ2-5, with 11 bases that match TRBD2. The CDR3 has 16 amino acids. V lost 0 bases and J lost 5; bases outside the gene matches: 5. CDR1 is LGHDT, CDR2 YNNKEL, per germline (reference sequence). The CDR3 reads CASSQDLAGGGETQYF. CDR3 sequence (DNA): TGTGCCAGCAGCCAAGACCTAGCGGGAGGCGGGGAGACCCAGTACTTC.

This rearrangement joins TRBV2 to TRBJ1-4; 12 positions match TRBD1. The V segment lost 6 bases and the J segment 8 bases; nucleotides outside the gene matches: 4. CDR1 is SNHLY, CDR2 FYNNEI, per germline. This CDR3 spans 14 amino acids. CDR3 amino acids: CASRGDRGLEKLFF. Here the CDR3 DNA reads TGTGCCAGCAGGGGGGACAGGGGGCTCGAAAAACTGTTTTTT.

This clone was counted between two and nine times. This rearrangement joins TRBV29-1 to TRBJ2-7, with a weak D call TRBD2 (5 bases). The CDR3 runs to 11 residues. Per germline, CDR1 SQVTM and CDR2 ANQGSEA. The V end lost 4 bases, the J end lost 3 bases, and 7 bases lay between the germline ends. CDR3 residues: CSVAAVYEQYF. The CDR3 nucleotides are TGCAGCGTTGCAGCGGTCTACGAGCAGTACTTC.

This clone was detected once. V usage is TRBV5-1 and J usage is TRBJ2-1, with D possibly being TRBD1 (6 bases). CDR3 size: 14 residues. Deletions cut 0 bases from V and 5 bases from J, with 9 bases between. The V gene's germline CDR1 is SGHRS and CDR2 YFSETQ. CDR3: CASSLVAGDNEQFF. The CDR3 region has the DNA TGCGCCAGCAGCTTGGTGGCAGGGGACAATGAGCAGTTCTTC.

The chain links TRBV5-1 to TRBJ2-3; 8 nucleotides agree with TRBD1. Per germline, CDR1 SGHRS and CDR2 YFSETQ. J gave up 2 bases and V 4 bases, and 9 bases lay outside the gene matches. This CDR3 has 16 residues. CDR3 protein: CASSPPGQESTDTQYF. Written as DNA, the CDR3 is TGCGCCAGCAGCCCGCCGGGACAGGAGTCCACAGATACGCAGTATTTT.

The rearrangement links TRBV6-2 or TRBV6-3 to TRBJ2-2; D is unresolved. Trimming took 6 bases from V and 8 from J, leaving 10 bases between them. The germline CDR1 and CDR2 sequences are MNHEY and SVGEGT. The CDR3 length is 12 residues. This chain's CDR3 is CASRPGPGELFF. CDR3 in DNA: TGTGCCAGCAGACCTGGCCCGGGGGAGCTGTTTTTT.

The chain uses TRBV10-1 and TRBJ2-1; 9 bases match TRBD2. This CDR3 is built from 17 residues. The germline CDR1 and CDR2 sequences are WNHNN and SYGVQD (reference sequence). J was trimmed by 4 bases and V by 0 bases; bases with no gene match: 7. The CDR3 region is CASSESMLAGEYNEQFF. CDR3 sequence (DNA): TGCGCCAGCAGTGAGTCTATGTTAGCGGGGGAGTACAATGAGCAGTTCTTC.

This clone was seen only a few times. The V call is TRBV18, the J call TRBJ1-2, with TRBD1 as a possible D gene (5 bases). Trimming removed 3 bases from V and 6 bases from J, with 11 bases in between. The CDR3 is made up of 13 amino acids. From germline, CDR1 is KGHSH and CDR2 LQKENI. In nucleotides, the CDR3 is TGTGCCAGCTCACCCAGGGAACAGGATGGCTACACCTTC. Amino acid sequence: CASSPREQDGYTF.

This chain connects TRBV5-3 to TRBJ1-1; 8 bases are shared with TRBD1. TRBV5-3 carries the ORF label, with uncertain function. The CDR3 is 15 amino acids. J was trimmed by 7 bases and V by 3 bases; bases with no gene match: 11. The chain's CDR3 is CARSYDLTGVLEAFF. In nucleotides, the CDR3 is TGTGCCAGAAGCTATGACCTGACAGGGGTTCTTGAAGCTTTCTTT.

This chain connects TRBV11-3 to TRBJ2-2, with D perhaps TRBD2 (7 bases). The germline V gene encodes CDR1 SGHNT and CDR2 YENEEA. Between the trimmed V and J ends, which lost 5 bases and 7 bases, there was a span of 17 bases. The CDR3 length is 15 residues. The DNA of the CDR3 is TGTGCCAGCAGCGCCGGACTAGGGGGGGACGGGGAGCTGTTTTTT. Protein product: CASSAGLGGDGELFF.

The chain recombines TRBV9 with TRBJ1-5, with TRBD1 matching over 8 bases. CDR1 SGDLS and CDR2 YYNGEE come from the germline V gene. The CDR3 has 15 amino acids. V dropped 4 bases and J dropped 7; count of bases not matched to a gene: 10. The CDR3 nucleotides read TGTGCCAGCAGCCCGACAGGGGATGCGCGGCAGCCCCAGCATTTT. Translation: CASSPTGDARQPQHF.

The CDR3 protein is CASSPGQGGWEQYF. CDR3 DNA sequence: TGTGCCAGCAGCCCTGGACAGGGGGGATGGGAGCAGTACTTC. J is TRBJ2-7 and V is TRBV7-2, with 10 bases fitting TRBD1. The length of the CDR3 is 14 residues. The germline V gene has CDR1 SGHTA and CDR2 FQGNSA. The junction had 8 bases not matched to a gene; V was cut back by 5 bases and J by 7 bases.

This clone was recorded a few times. The V gene is TRBV19, the J gene TRBJ1-4; 8 positions agree with TRBD1. V trimming: 3 bases; J trimming: 8 bases; junction bases outside the gene matches: 5. There are 14 residues in the CDR3. The germline CDR1 and CDR2 sequences are LNHDA and SQIVND (reference sequence). CDR3 region: CASSMSGTGEKLFF. CDR3 DNA sequence: TGTGCCAGTAGTATGTCCGGGACAGGCGAAAAACTGTTTTTT.

The V and J genes are TRBV5-1 and TRBJ2-1; 7 bases are shared with TRBD1. Germline V CDR1 and CDR2: SGHRS, YFSETQ. The CDR3 runs 13 residues. V was pared by 4 bases and J by 8 bases, with 6 bases of the junction left unmatched. CDR3 sequence (DNA): TGCGCCAGCAGCCGAGGGACAGATTATGAGCAGTTCTTC. Amino acid sequence: CASSRGTDYEQFF.

This sequence joins TRBV20-1 and TRBJ2-1; TRBD2 matches 9 bases. The junction had 10 bases not matched to a gene; V was cut back by 3 bases and J by 10 bases. The CDR3 has 14 amino acids. The germline gives CDR1 DFQATT, CDR2 SNEGSKA (reference sequence). The CDR3 DNA reads TGCAGTGCTAGTATCGGCGGGAGGGCACGCGAGCAGTTCTTC. It codes for CSASIGGRAREQFF.

V is TRBV5-6 and J is TRBJ1-2, with D perhaps matching TRBD1 (5 bases). Germline V gene sequence: CDR1 SGHDT, CDR2 YYEEEE. The V and J ends lost 3 bases and 1 base respectively, with 10 bases between them. This CDR3 is 14 amino acids long. CDR3 in DNA: TGTGCCAGCAGCTGGCCAGGGCTTAACTATGGCTACACCTTC. This codes for CASSWPGLNYGYTF.

The chain recombines TRBV7-2 with TRBJ2-1; 8 bases align to TRBD2. The J segment lost 5 bases and the V segment lost 3 bases, leaving 6 bases of the junction unmatched. Germline values: CDR1 SGHTA, CDR2 FQGNSA. The CDR3 sequence is 15 residues long. The CDR3 region has the DNA TGTGCCAGCAGCTTCGGGGGGGCAGTTAACAATGAGCAGTTCTTC. This encodes CASSFGGAVNNEQFF.

The J gene is TRBJ2-7, the V gene TRBV7-2, with TRBD2 identical over 9 bases. This CDR3 spans 16 amino acids. Germline V gene data show CDR1 as SGHTA and CDR2 as FQGNSA. The V gene end was trimmed by 2 bases and the J gene end by 4 bases; junction bases not matched to a gene: 9. The CDR3 reads CASSLRGSGSWYEQYF. The CDR3 nucleotides are TGTGCCAGCAGCTTAAGGGGTAGCGGGAGTTGGTACGAGCAGTACTTC.

The chain couples TRBV2 to TRBJ1-1; 7 bases line up with TRBD1. V was pared by 5 bases and J by 2 bases, with 5 bases of the junction left unmatched. The germline CDR1 and CDR2 sequences are SNHLY and FYNNEI. The CDR3 contains 14 residues. CDR3 in amino acids: CASSRAGGNTEAFF. The CDR3 nucleotides read TGTGCCAGCAGTCGGGCAGGGGGAAACACTGAAGCTTTCTTT.

This rearrangement joins TRBV12-5 to TRBJ1-1; no reliable D call. Looked up from germline, CDR1 is LGHNT and CDR2 is FRNRAP. This CDR3 spans 14 amino acids. Trimming cost V 7 bases and J 6 bases, with 18 bases left between them. Here the CDR3 DNA reads TGTGCTAGTGAGCTGAGGATTAGGAGGCCTGAAGCTTTCTTT. As protein: CASELRIRRPEAFF.

The DNA for the CDR3 is TGTGCCAGCAGCCACGACAGGGCCTACGAGCAGTACTTC. This sequence encodes CASSHDRAYEQYF. The chain links TRBV5-4 to TRBJ2-7, with 7 bases that match TRBD1. CDR1 is SGHNT and CDR2 is YYREEE in the germline V gene (reference sequence). The CDR3 contains 13 residues. Losses at the gene ends were 4 bases for V and 2 bases for J; bases not matched to a gene: 3.

This clone came up many times. Other DNA sequences within the sample encode an identical CDR3. In DNA, the CDR3 is TGCGCCAGCAGCTTGGCGGGGGGCGGCAATCAGCCCCAGCATTTT. This codes for CASSLAGGGNQPQHF. This sequence joins TRBV5-1 and TRBJ1-5, with D possibly TRBD1 on 6 matching bases. CDR1 SGHRS and CDR2 YFSETQ come from the germline V gene. The CDR3 is 15 amino acids. Trimming left V 0 bases short and J 2 bases short, with 9 bases between.

The chain recombines TRBV6-5 with TRBJ1-1; D unresolved. Germline CDR1 MNHEY, CDR2 SVGAGI. The ends were cut back, 7 bases at V and 4 bases at J, with 13 bases in the middle. CDR3 length: 13 residues. The CDR3 DNA reads TGTGCCAGCACCTATGCCTCAGGCACTGAAGCTTTCTTT. It codes for CASTYASGTEAFF.

The CDR3 region is CASSPPPGDGMNTEAFF. CDR3 DNA: TGTGCCAGCTCACCACCTCCAGGGGACGGTATGAACACTGAAGCTTTCTTT. The J gene is TRBJ1-1, the V gene TRBV18, with D tentatively TRBD1 (6 bases). Germline V lookup: CDR1 KGHSH, CDR2 LQKENI. The CDR3 is made up of 17 amino acids. Trimming cost V 0 bases and J 0 bases, with 14 bases left between them.